This T cell receptor (beta chain) emerged from a study of post-analysis software for immune sequencing data (dated by TCRdb to between 2015 and 2017). Regarding the research as a whole: The recorded disease courses included relapsing-remitting, secondary progressive and progressive-relapsing multiple sclerosis, and some patients had no subtype annotation. A subset of samples was prepared in parallel using single-end sample barcoding, then pooled and co-amplified after Illumina adapter ligation. The patient repertoires were compared against 11 previously published healthy control repertoires obtained from donors aged roughly 6 to 28 years.

The protocol used for the library was PCR. TCRdb names Illumina HiSeq 2500 as the instrument used. Unique molecular identifiers were incorporated into TCR beta cDNA libraries to reduce PCR and sequencing biases. Some 500,000 cDNA molecules were obtained for every 1 to 10 million input T cells, so each molecule roughly corresponded to one T cell. The same protocol used for the earlier healthy control dataset was applied to prepare and sequence the patient libraries. Samples belonging to the same batch were prepared together, multiplexed and sequenced on a shared HiSeq lane. On the study's bioinformatics: Raw barcoded reads were processed with MIGEC, discarding single-read molecular identifier groups before consensus assembly and CDR3 extraction. VDJtools was used for post-analysis of the clonotype tables, and diversity was normalized by down-sampling every dataset to the size of the smallest sample. In repertoire overlap clustering, CDR3 amino acid sequences, but not nucleotide sequences, were matched to correct batch-related cross-sample contamination. The raw public data were reprocessed by TCRdb itself: fastp quality trimming at Q25, MiXCR clonotype calling, in-frame beta chains only. Duplicate CDR3 protein sequences are folded into a single record with the most common DNA and genes. The V and J calls were determined by TCRdb, not by the authors. Recorded for this sample are fewer than 850,000 distinct CDR3 sequences; around 27% of them occurred a single time. The top ten constitute approximately 0.55% of the sample.

CDR1 MNHEY and CDR2 SMNVEV were looked up in the germline V gene (reference sequence). From cysteine to phenylalanine, the CDR3 is 15 amino acids long. Only the CDR3 part of the read is kept: 45 bases, read in frame from the first base. V is pruned by 3 bases and J by 4 bases, leaving 8 bases of the junction without a gene match. Study-wide conclusions, independent of this receptor: When samples were clustered directly using the F measure, samples prepared in the same batch co-clustered strongly, which prompted a batch-effect correction. Multiple sclerosis patients had significantly lower normalized Chao1 diversity than controls, a result that suggests substantial peripheral T-cell clonal expansion. The multiple sclerosis patient group was slightly younger than the control group. Roughly 5 TRBV segments, including TRBV5-6, TRBV5-1 and TRBV20-1, were significantly more frequent in patients than controls.

This clonotype was seen a handful of times. The antigen this receptor binds is unknown. One base away there is no much larger clone; base qualities are not given. TCR beta repertoires were profiled from peripheral blood of more than ten young patients with multiple sclerosis to demonstrate the VDJtools post-analysis software. The patients with multiple sclerosis were children and adolescents between 6 and 15 years of age. The sample taken for sequencing was blood. The TCR comes from a girl aged 10 to 17 with multiple sclerosis. Here the chain combines TRBV27 and TRBJ1-2; TRBD1 aligns with 7 central bases. The DNA sequence is given as TGTGCCAGCAGTTTGAGGGCAGGGGGTACCTATGGCTACACCTTC. Its protein reads: CASSLRAGGTYGYTF.